Below, 24 T cell receptor beta chains from the same sample are listed, as sequenced in a study of CD4 T cells in relation to SARS-CoV-2 and coronaviruses. No antigen is known for these receptors. Sequencing was performed with immunoSEQ multiplex PCR; in TCRdb, only in-frame clones are kept and a portion is missing. The data hold tens of thousands of clones, with 60% to 85% observed a single time. Before the COVID-19 pandemic, during about 2011-2019, CD4+ T cells were taken from unexposed donors. After ten to eleven days of culture, CD4+ T cells were isolated. Sequencing was carried out using CD4+ T cells from PBMCs, cultured in vitro. The source is a human donor in good health.

This clone was counted a few times. The V gene is TRBV4-3, the J gene TRBJ2-2; 10 bases fit TRBD2. Germline V gene data show CDR1 as LGHNA and CDR2 as YSLEER. This CDR3 has 15 residues. V shed 1 base, J shed 8 bases, and the junction held 4 bases outside the gene matches. This CDR3 is CASSQVSSGSGELFF. The CDR3 DNA reads TGCGCCAGCAGCCAAGTGTCTAGCGGGAGTGGGGAGCTGTTTTTT.

This sequence joins TRBV29-1 and TRBJ2-3; D perhaps matches TRBD1 (6 bases). Trimming shortened V by 6 bases and J by 2 bases, and 15 bases separated the two germline ends. Germline V gives CDR1 SQVTM, CDR2 ANQGSEA. The CDR3 length is 14 residues. The CDR3, as DNA: TGCAGCGTCCAAAGGGACACATCCACAGATACGCAGTATTTT. Translation: CSVQRDTSTDTQYF.

The rearrangement links TRBV6-2 or TRBV6-3 to TRBJ1-2; D is unclear. This CDR3 contains 14 residues. V lost 3 bases to trimming and J lost 2 bases, with 10 bases between them. CDR1 is MNHEY and CDR2 is SVGEGT in the germline V gene. The CDR3 DNA is TGTGCCAGCAGTTATGGTGTTGGGAACTATGGCTACACCTTC. Translated: CASSYGVGNYGYTF.

The chain couples TRBV5-1 to TRBJ2-1; 10 bases map to TRBD2. This CDR3 has 16 residues. V dropped 2 bases and J dropped 3; count of bases not matched to a gene: 5. Per the germline V gene, CDR1 is SGHRS and CDR2 is YFSETQ. CDR3: CASSFATSGIYNEQFF. In nucleotides, the CDR3 is TGCGCCAGCAGCTTCGCCACTAGCGGGATCTACAATGAGCAGTTCTTC.

The J gene is TRBJ1-1, the V gene TRBV5-1; D gene unclear. The ends were cut back, 4 bases at V and 4 bases at J, with 14 bases in the middle. The CDR3 extends over 14 amino acids. CDR1 and CDR2 from the germline V gene are SGHRS and YFSETQ. The CDR3 nucleotides read TGCGCCAGCAGCGAGCCGTCATCGGGCACTGAAGCTTTCTTT. Protein: CASSEPSSGTEAFF. The entire variable domain, with the rest obtained from reference TRBV5-1 and TRBJ1-1, is as follows: KAGVTQTPRYLIKTRGQQVTLSCSPISGHRSVSWYQQTPGQGLQFLFEYFSETQRNKGNFPGRFSGRQFSNSRSEMNVSTLELGDSALYLCASSEPSSGTEAFFGQGTRLTVV.

This clone was observed a handful of times. The rearrangement joins TRBV9 to TRBJ2-2; D might be TRBD2 (7 bases). Germline V gene sequence: CDR1 SGDLS, CDR2 YYNGEE. The ends were cut back, 4 bases at V and 8 bases at J, with 21 bases in the middle. This CDR3 is 16 amino acids long. Here the CDR3 reads CASSPRGAYATGELFF. CDR3 coding DNA: TGTGCCAGCAGCCCCCGGGGGGCATACGCTACAGGGGAGCTGTTTTTT.

This chain's CDR3 is CASSLHPSNEQYF. The CDR3 coding sequence is TGTGCCAGCAGCTTACACCCAAGTAACGAGCAGTACTTC. The rearrangement joins TRBV7-2 to TRBJ2-7; no clear D gene. From germline, CDR1 is SGHTA and CDR2 FQGNSA. This CDR3 is 13 amino acids long. Trimming cost V 2 bases and J 5 bases, with 10 bases left between them.

The chain links TRBV18 to TRBJ2-4, with D tentatively TRBD1 or TRBD2 (5 bases each). The CDR3 totals 16 residues. Trimming removed 0 bases at V and 8 bases at J, with 17 bases between. Germline V gene data show CDR1 as KGHSH and CDR2 as LQKENI. The CDR3 loop is CASSPPPAQVGDIQYF. The CDR3 nucleotides are TGTGCCAGCTCACCACCCCCGGCGCAGGTGGGGGACATTCAGTACTTC.

The CDR3 region is CASGLPSLQGKLSGANVLTF. The CDR3, as DNA: TGTGCTAGTGGTTTGCCCTCTCTACAGGGAAAACTCTCTGGGGCCAACGTCCTGACTTTC. The chain is built from TRBV12-5 and TRBJ2-6; a possible D gene is TRBD1 (6 bases). Trimming shortened V by 2 bases and J by 0 bases, and 20 bases separated the two germline ends. CDR1 and CDR2 (germline): LGHNT, FRNRAP. The CDR3 is 20 amino acids.

The genes are TRBV4-3 and TRBJ1-2; D perhaps matches TRBD1 (5 bases). Germline CDR1 and CDR2: LGHNA and YSLEER. The V and J ends lost 0 bases and 7 bases respectively, with 12 bases between them. The CDR3 consists of 14 residues. The DNA for the CDR3 is TGCGCCAGCAGCCAAGAGAGGGGCTTTGGTGGCTACACCTTC. It is translated as CASSQERGFGGYTF.

The chain couples TRBV5-1 to TRBJ1-3; unclear D gene. V shed 0 bases and J shed 0 bases, with 4 bases lying between them. The V gene's germline CDR1 is SGHRS and CDR2 YFSETQ. This CDR3 spans 14 amino acids. The CDR3 reads CASSLDHSGNTIYF. The CDR3 DNA is TGCGCCAGCAGCTTGGACCACTCTGGAAACACCATATATTTT.

The chain employs TRBV2 and TRBJ2-1; D may match TRBD1 or TRBD2 (6 bases each). CDR3 length equals 13 residues. The ends were cut back, 6 bases at V and 4 bases at J, with 10 bases in the middle. The germline V gene encodes CDR1 SNHLY and CDR2 FYNNEI. In DNA form, the CDR3 reads TGTGCCAGCAGGGGGGGCGGATACAATGAGCAGTTCTTC. This translates into CASRGGGYNEQFF.

CDR3: CASSPGTDPATNEKLFF. CDR3 coding DNA: TGTGCCAGCAGCCCCGGGACAGATCCAGCAACTAATGAAAAACTGTTTTTT. The rearrangement joins TRBV6-2 or TRBV6-3 to TRBJ1-4; TRBD1 aligns across 7 bases. Germline V gives CDR1 MNHEY, CDR2 SVGEGT. The junction had 10 bases not matched to a gene; V was cut back by 6 bases and J by 0 bases. The CDR3 length is 17 residues.

The chain links TRBV11-1 to TRBJ2-1, with D unclear. Germline V CDR1 and CDR2: SGHAT, FQDESV (reference sequence). Trimming removed 1 base from V and 0 bases from J, with 7 bases in between. This CDR3 has 15 amino acids. For the CDR3, the DNA is TGTGCCAGCAGCTTAGTGGTGAGCTCCTACAATGAGCAGTTCTTC. Amino acids: CASSLVVSSYNEQFF.

This rearrangement joins TRBV3-1 (or the pseudogene TRBV3-2) to TRBJ2-1; D is uncertain. The CDR3 consists of 16 residues. Trimming shortened V by 3 bases and J by 0 bases, and 12 bases separated the two germline ends. The germline CDR1 and CDR2 sequences are LGHDT and YNNKEL (reference sequence). The CDR3 loop reads CASSHSLLRSYNEQFF. The CDR3 DNA follows: TGTGCCAGCAGCCATTCCCTTCTTCGCTCCTACAATGAGCAGTTCTTC.

The rearrangement links TRBV19 to TRBJ1-2; 7 bases are shared with TRBD1. Losses at the gene ends were 4 bases for V and 0 bases for J; bases not matched to a gene: 5. Looked up from germline, CDR1 is LNHDA and CDR2 is SQIVND (reference sequence). This CDR3 spans 15 amino acids. CDR3 amino acids: CASSTRQGANYGYTF. CDR3 DNA sequence: TGTGCCAGTAGTACTCGACAGGGAGCTAACTATGGCTACACCTTC. The whole variable domain, filled in from reference TRBV19 and TRBJ1-2, reads DGGITQSPKYLFRKEGQNVTLSCEQNLNHDAMYWYRQDPGQGLRLIYYSQIVNDFQKGDIAEGYSVSREKKESFPLTVTSAQKNPTAFYLCASSTRQGANYGYTFGSGTRLTVV.

The table lists this clone with a count of one. The chain carries TRBV5-4 and TRBJ2-2; TRBD1 matches 8 bases. Germline V gives CDR1 SGHNT, CDR2 YYREEE (reference sequence). This CDR3 spans 15 amino acids. V was pared by 4 bases and J by 1 base, with 3 bases of the junction left unmatched. The CDR3 DNA reads as TGTGCCAGCAGCCGGGACAGGAGGAACACCGGGGAGCTGTTTTTT. It encodes CASSRDRRNTGELFF.

The CDR3 is CASQLGIYNEQFF. The CDR3 DNA reads TGTGCGAGCCAGTTGGGAATATACAATGAGCAGTTCTTC. V gene TRBV6-5 combines with J gene TRBJ2-1; D is unclear. The CDR3 runs to 13 residues. CDR1 is MNHEY and CDR2 is SVGAGI in the germline V gene.

The V call is TRBV18, the J call TRBJ2-7, with D possibly matching TRBD2 (6 bases). There are 16 residues in the CDR3. The V end was cut by 4 bases, the J end by 3 bases, with 19 bases between. CDR1 is KGHSH and CDR2 is LQKENI in the germline V gene. Here the CDR3 reads CASSLGGRRQIYEQYF. The DNA for the CDR3 is TGTGCCAGCTCACTAGGTGGGAGGCGACAGATCTACGAGCAGTACTTC.

This clone has only one observation. The CDR3 protein is CASSLRDLTDTQYF. The CDR3 nucleotides read TGCGCCAGCAGTTTGCGGGACCTCACAGATACGCAGTATTTT. The V gene is TRBV5-1, the J gene TRBJ2-3, with D possibly matching TRBD2 (6 bases). There are 14 residues in the CDR3. Trimming took 5 bases from V and 2 from J, leaving 12 bases between them. The V gene's germline CDR1 is SGHRS and CDR2 YFSETQ. The complete variable domain, with remaining parts taken from reference TRBV5-1 and TRBJ2-3, reads KAGVTQTPRYLIKTRGQQVTLSCSPISGHRSVSWYQQTPGQGLQFLFEYFSETQRNKGNFPGRFSGRQFSNSRSEMNVSTLELGDSALYLCASSLRDLTDTQYFGPGTRLTVL.

This clone was recorded only once. The genes are TRBV19 and TRBJ2-6; D gene uncertain. The CDR3 is made up of 17 amino acids. Germline assignment: CDR1 LNHDA and CDR2 SQIVND (reference sequence). Trimming cost V 3 bases and J 3 bases, with 15 bases left between them. CDR3 sequence reads: CASSMGSPVVGANVLTF. The CDR3 DNA sequence: TGTGCCAGTAGTATGGGGTCCCCAGTTGTTGGGGCCAACGTCCTGACTTTC.

The table lists this clone with a count of one. This rearrangement joins TRBV29-1 to TRBJ2-5; D call uncertain. CDR3 size: 12 residues. The germline CDR1 and CDR2 sequences are SQVTM and ANQGSEA. The V gene lost 1 base and the J gene lost 7 bases, with 10 bases spanning the gap. CDR3 loop: CSVEGGTGTQYF. The CDR3 DNA reads TGCAGCGTTGAAGGAGGTACGGGGACCCAGTACTTC. Together with reference TRBV29-1 and TRBJ2-5, the CDR3 gives the full variable domain: SAVISQKPSRDICQRGTSLTIQCQVDSQVTMMFWYRQQPGQSLTLIATANQGSEATYESGFVIDKFPISRPNLTFSTLTVSNMSPEDSSIYLCSVEGGTGTQYFGPGTRLLVL.

This clone was found once. The rearrangement links TRBV7-2 to TRBJ2-2, with 9 bases aligning to TRBD1. Looked up from germline, CDR1 is SGHTA and CDR2 is FQGNSA. The CDR3 runs 16 residues. Germline trimming cut 3 bases from V and 7 bases from J; bases unmatched to any gene: 9. CDR3 sequence: CASSFPGQGLIGELFF. CDR3 sequence (DNA): TGTGCCAGCAGCTTCCCGGGACAGGGCCTTATCGGGGAGCTGTTTTTT.

This chain links TRBV25-1 with TRBJ2-7; D unresolved. Germline V gene lookup returns CDR1 MGHDK and CDR2 SYGVNS. V was trimmed by 0 bases and J by 2 bases, leaving 11 bases between them. This CDR3 has 15 amino acids. CDR3 sequence: CASSEYGLGAYEQYF. Here the CDR3 DNA reads TGTGCCAGCAGTGAATATGGGCTAGGAGCCTACGAGCAGTACTTC.